These 25 T cell receptor beta chains originate from one sample sequenced in a study of vaccination effects on CD4 cells after COVID-19. ViraFEST used viral peptide pools to expand antigen-specific CD4+ T cells before sequencing. Cells that had been cultured for roughly 9 days were the source of isolated CD4+ T cells. From March to December 2020, the person had a SARS-CoV-2 infection that was confirmed by PCR. No antigens are known for them. Clones were read by immunoSEQ multiplex PCR, and TCRdb kept only the in-frame ones, dropping some. The data hold more than 20,000 clones, with about 76% observed a single time. Specimen: CD4+ T cells from PBMCs cultured with HCoV-NL63 spike peptides, collected before COVID-19 vaccination. These receptors came from a human donor who had a prior SARS-CoV-2 infection.

The V gene is TRBV28, the J gene TRBJ1-1; D is unresolved. Trimming pared 5 bases from V and 3 bases from J, leaving 7 bases between. Germline V CDR1 and CDR2: MDHEN, SYDVKM. The CDR3 has 12 residues. The CDR3 reads CASSGLHTEAFF. As DNA, the CDR3 is TGTGCCAGCAGTGGTCTCCACACTGAAGCTTTCTTT. The full variable domain, rest sourced from reference TRBV28 and TRBJ1-1, is DVKVTQSSRYLVKRTGEKVFLECVQDMDHENMFWYRQDPGLGLRLIYFSYDVKMKEKGDIPEGYSVSREKKERFSLILESASTNQTSMYLCASSGLHTEAFFGQGTRLTVV.

The chain employs TRBV6-5 and TRBJ2-5; TRBD1 might be the D (6 bases). The germline CDR1 and CDR2 sequences are MNHEY and SVGAGI. The CDR3 length is 14 residues. Trimming took off 7 bases at V and 5 bases at J, with 17 bases between the two ends. CDR3 nucleotides: TGTGCCAGCACCATGTCAGGGACATTTGAGACCCAGTACTTC. Protein: CASTMSGTFETQYF.

The chain links TRBV7-3 to TRBJ2-1; no clear D gene. V was shortened by 4 bases and J by 4 bases, with 14 bases between the two germline ends. CDR3 length: 15 amino acids. The germline gives CDR1 SGHTA, CDR2 FQGTGA. The CDR3 DNA sequence: TGTGCCAGCAGCTCCCGGACGGAAAGGTACAATGAGCAGTTCTTC. Its protein product is CASSSRTERYNEQFF.

For the CDR3, the DNA is TGCGCCAGCAGCTTGAGTGTCGGTACTGAAGCTTTCTTT. Amino acid sequence: CASSLSVGTEAFF. The V and J genes are TRBV5-1 and TRBJ1-1; D is unclear. CDR1 is SGHRS, CDR2 YFSETQ, per germline. The CDR3 has 13 amino acids. V was pared by 1 base and J by 5 bases, with 9 bases between.

The rearrangement uses TRBV5-1 and TRBJ1-3; D is possibly TRBD1 (5 bases). With 4 bases removed from V and 0 bases from J, the gap between germline ends came to 14 bases. The CDR3 is 16 amino acids. Germline V gives CDR1 SGHRS, CDR2 YFSETQ. The CDR3 loop is CASSTGDAYSGNTIYF. The CDR3 coding sequence is TGCGCCAGCAGCACTGGGGACGCCTACTCTGGAAACACCATATATTTT.

The chain recombines TRBV18 with TRBJ2-3; 11 bases fit TRBD2. Germline V gives CDR1 KGHSH, CDR2 LQKENI. This CDR3 contains 14 residues. V was pared by 3 bases and J by 7 bases, with 3 bases of the junction left unmatched. For the CDR3, the DNA is TGTGCCAGCTCACCGGGACTAGCGGAATATACGCAGTATTTT. Residues: CASSPGLAEYTQYF.

This chain joins TRBV20-1 and TRBJ2-7; no reliable D call. CDR3 length: 11 amino acids. Germline CDR1 reads DFQATT; CDR2 reads SNEGSKA (reference sequence). Trimming left V 5 bases short and J 4 bases short, with 9 bases between. CDR3 in amino acids: CSASRLYEQYF. CDR3 DNA: TGCAGTGCTTCCAGATTGTACGAGCAGTACTTC.

This clone occurred a few times. In DNA, the CDR3 is TGTGCCAGCTCACCCCTTTTGGGAGCGGGCTATGGCTACACCTTC. The encoded protein is CASSPLLGAGYGYTF. The rearrangement uses TRBV18 and TRBJ1-2, with D uncertain. CDR3 length: 15 residues. V was shortened by 3 bases and J by 4 bases, with 15 bases between the two germline ends. Per germline, CDR1 KGHSH and CDR2 LQKENI. The full variable domain, completed using reference TRBV18 and TRBJ1-2, is NAGVMQNPRHLVRRRGQEARLRCSPMKGHSHVYWYRQLPEEGLKFMVYLQKENIIDESGMPKERFSAEFPKEGPSILRIQQVVRGDSAAYFCASSPLLGAGYGYTFGSGTRLTVV.

J is TRBJ2-5 and V is TRBV3-1 (or the pseudogene TRBV3-2); 7 bases are shared with TRBD2. The J segment lost 5 bases and the V segment lost 5 bases, leaving 11 bases of the junction unmatched. CDR1 is LGHDT, CDR2 YNNKEL, per germline (reference sequence). CDR3 length equals 15 residues. This CDR3 reads CASSRNAGAGETQYF. In nucleotides, the CDR3 is TGTGCCAGCAGCAGAAACGCGGGAGCGGGGGAGACCCAGTACTTC.

V gene TRBV10-3 combines with J gene TRBJ1-5; no firm D call. The CDR3 has 14 amino acids. In germline, CDR1 is ENHRY, CDR2 SYGVKD. Trimming took 10 bases from V and 4 from J, leaving 17 bases between them. The CDR3 DNA reads as TGTGCCACAGTTCAAGGGTTAAGTAATCAGCCCCAGCATTTT. Protein sequence: CATVQGLSNQPQHF.

The rearrangement uses TRBV15 and TRBJ1-2, with 8 nucleotides matching TRBD1. With 3 bases clipped from V and 7 bases from J, the junction kept 7 bases outside the gene matches. The V gene's germline CDR1 is LNHNV and CDR2 YYDKDF (reference sequence). This CDR3 is 14 amino acids long. The CDR3 DNA sequence: TGTGCCACCAGCAGTGGCCACAGGGGGGGTGGCTACACCTTC. Encoded protein: CATSSGHRGGGYTF.

The genes are TRBV6-5 and TRBJ1-3, with D unresolved. Trimming left V 2 bases short and J 4 bases short, with 0 bases between. The germline gives CDR1 MNHEY, CDR2 SVGAGI. This CDR3 spans 11 amino acids. The CDR3 region is CASSYGNTIYF. The CDR3 nucleotides are TGTGCCAGCAGTTACGGAAACACCATATATTTT.

The chain couples TRBV3-1 (or the pseudogene TRBV3-2) to TRBJ1-2; D gene ambiguous. Deletions cut 0 bases from V and 6 bases from J, with 8 bases between. Germline CDR1 LGHDT, CDR2 YNNKEL (reference sequence). There are 13 residues in the CDR3. CDR3 sequence (DNA): TGTGCCAGCAGCCAAGACCGAATAAATGGCTACACCTTC. It yields the protein CASSQDRINGYTF.

The chain couples TRBV18 to TRBJ2-1; a weak D match, TRBD2 (5 bases). V gave up 0 bases and J gave up 4 bases, with 7 bases separating them. Per germline, CDR1 KGHSH and CDR2 LQKENI. The CDR3 is 14 amino acids. The chain's CDR3 is CASSPPSVYNEQFF. The CDR3 region has the DNA TGTGCCAGCTCACCACCTAGCGTATACAATGAGCAGTTCTTC.

The chain carries TRBV3-1 (or the pseudogene TRBV3-2) and TRBJ1-1, with D maybe TRBD1 (6 bases). Germline values: CDR1 LGHDT, CDR2 YNNKEL (reference sequence). V was shortened by 4 bases and J by 0 bases, with 15 bases between the two germline ends. The CDR3 is 16 amino acids. CDR3 in DNA: TGTGCCAGCAGCCTTCGGGACACTAGAATGAACACTGAAGCTTTCTTT. Protein sequence: CASSLRDTRMNTEAFF.

In nucleotides, the CDR3 is TGCGCCAGCAGCTTGGGGCCATTAGGCTCCTACGAGCAGTACTTC. Its translation: CASSLGPLGSYEQYF. J is TRBJ2-7 and V is TRBV5-1, with D unresolved. CDR3 size: 15 residues. V was trimmed by 0 bases and J by 0 bases, leaving 10 bases between them. Germline CDR1 SGHRS, CDR2 YFSETQ.

The table lists this clone with a few counts. The chain links TRBV4-1 to TRBJ1-3; no clear D gene. This CDR3 has 17 amino acids. CDR1 MGHRA and CDR2 YSYEKL come from the germline V gene. V lost 3 bases and J lost 0, with 15 bases in between. CDR3 in DNA: TGCGCCAGCAGCCACTTGGGGAGGGAGGTCTCTGGAAACACCATATATTTT. This codes for CASSHLGREVSGNTIYF.

This sequence joins TRBV18 and TRBJ2-3; 10 bases are shared with TRBD1. V lost 1 base to trimming and J lost 1 base; unmatched junction nucleotides: 5. Per the germline V gene, CDR1 is KGHSH and CDR2 is LQKENI. The CDR3 is 17 residues long. The CDR3 spells CASSPQAGTGGTDTQYF. In DNA, the CDR3 is TGTGCCAGCTCACCACAGGCCGGGACAGGGGGCACAGATACGCAGTATTTT.

The chain carries TRBV11-2 and TRBJ2-7; weak D call: TRBD2 (6 bases). The CDR3 loop spans 14 amino acids. Germline V gene lookup returns CDR1 SGHAT and CDR2 FQNNGV. V was clipped by 5 bases and J by 3 bases, with 14 bases between them. CDR3 DNA sequence: TGTGCCAGCAGCGCGGGACCTGGCTTCTACGAGCAGTACTTC. Amino acids: CASSAGPGFYEQYF.

This sequence joins TRBV12-3 or TRBV12-4 and TRBJ2-7; D perhaps matches TRBD2 (6 bases). Between the trimmed V and J ends, which lost 3 bases and 4 bases, there was a span of 7 bases. The CDR3 length is 12 residues. Here the CDR3 reads CASSFSGYEQYF. DNA of the CDR3: TGTGCCAGCAGTTTTAGCGGTTACGAGCAGTACTTC.

V usage is TRBV5-1 and J usage is TRBJ2-5; 7 nucleotides line up with TRBD1. With 3 bases clipped from V and 5 bases from J, the junction kept 10 bases outside the gene matches. The CDR3 runs 15 residues. Germline CDR1 reads SGHRS; CDR2 reads YFSETQ. The CDR3 is CASSYHTGAQETQYF. DNA for the CDR3: TGCGCCAGCAGCTACCACACAGGGGCGCAGGAGACCCAGTACTTC. Filled out from reference TRBV5-1 and TRBJ2-5, the complete variable domain reads KAGVTQTPRYLIKTRGQQVTLSCSPISGHRSVSWYQQTPGQGLQFLFEYFSETQRNKGNFPGRFSGRQFSNSRSEMNVSTLELGDSALYLCASSYHTGAQETQYFGPGTRLLVL.

The chain is built from TRBV30 and TRBJ2-3; 8 bases map to TRBD2. The CDR3 has 14 amino acids. Germline CDR1 and CDR2: GTSNPN and SVGIG (reference sequence). J gave up 1 base and V 8 bases, and 8 bases lay outside the gene matches. For the CDR3, the DNA is TGTGCCGGACGCTCAGCGGGGGGCACAGATACGCAGTATTTT. This codes for CAGRSAGGTDTQYF.

J is TRBJ2-2 and V is TRBV9; D is perhaps TRBD2 (6 bases). Trimming removed 0 bases from V and 1 base from J, with 7 bases in between. The length of the CDR3 is 15 residues. In germline, CDR1 is SGDLS, CDR2 YYNGEE. The CDR3 reads CASSVVSGNTGELFF. The DNA for the CDR3 is TGTGCCAGCAGCGTAGTTAGCGGGAACACCGGGGAGCTGTTTTTT.

DNA of the CDR3: TGTGCCAGCAGTTACAGGGTCAACTGGGACGAGCAGTACTTC. This translates into CASSYRVNWDEQYF. The J gene is TRBJ2-7, the V gene TRBV2, with a possible D match to TRBD1 (6 bases). Trimming pared 5 bases from V and 5 bases from J, leaving 16 bases between. The germline V gene has CDR1 SNHLY and CDR2 FYNNEI. The CDR3 contains 14 residues.

The chain employs TRBV6-1 and TRBJ1-3; no clear D. V lost 3 bases to trimming and J lost 4 bases, with 4 bases between them. The CDR3 has 12 residues. The germline CDR1 and CDR2 sequences are MNHNS and SASEGT. The DNA of the CDR3 is TGTGCCAGCAGTGAGTGGGGAAACACCATATATTTT. It codes for CASSEWGNTIYF.